This TCR beta chain comes out of a study of blood T cell repertoires in COVID-19. Study as a whole: COVID-19 samples, acute and convalescent, were from the United States, Italy and Spain. T cells, B-cell-depleted T cells, or PBMCs supplied cDNA or gDNA.

The authors' processing: Reference gene primer amplification gave estimated nucleated cell counts. Produced via immunoSEQ multiplex PCR; TCRdb's table is partial and in-frame only. The V and J calls and clone size were taken over from that table, and D and trimming were inferred from the DNA. This sample has approximately 200,000 clones; 70% to 85% occur once, and the top ten carry 6.5% to 7%. CDR1 SGHTA and CDR2 FQGNSA come from the germline V gene. The V end was cut by 5 bases, the J end by 5 bases, with 12 bases between. This CDR3 comprises 13 residues. The receptor was isolated from a human donor with acute or convalescent COVID-19. The donor label of this sample is uncertain. The gene calls are TRBV7-2 and TRBJ1-2; a weak D match, TRBD1 (6 bases). The material sequenced was peripheral blood. CDR3 region: CASSDFRGYGYTF. The CDR3 DNA follows: TGTGCCAGCAGCGATTTCAGGGGTTATGGCTACACCTTC.